Below, 28 T cell receptor beta chains from the same sample are listed, as sequenced in a study of T cell responses to AZD1222 COVID-19 vaccine. Using immunoSEQ multiplex PCR, the repertoire was profiled, and TCRdb retains in-frame clones only, with some absent. Counted here are about 120,000 clones, around 86% occurring once; the ten biggest clones make up approximately 2.9%. Sequenced material: peripheral blood, taken 28 days after the second AZD1222 dose. The receptors come from an adult who received the AZD1222 COVID-19 vaccine.

The count of this clone is one. This chain uses TRBV6-5 with TRBJ1-4; possible D gene TRBD1, 6 bases. The CDR3 loop spans 15 amino acids. V lost 3 bases and J lost 6, with 14 bases in between. The germline V gene has CDR1 MNHEY and CDR2 SVGAGI. CDR3 sequence reads: CASSYAQGLDEKLFF. The CDR3 DNA reads as TGTGCCAGCAGTTATGCACAGGGCCTAGATGAAAAACTGTTTTTT.

The CDR3 nucleotides read TGTGCCAGCAGTGAATCCCCGCACTATGGCTACACCTTC. Its translation is CASSESPHYGYTF. This chain joins TRBV6-1 and TRBJ1-2; no firm D call. Trimming removed 2 bases from V and 3 bases from J, with 7 bases in between. The germline CDR1 and CDR2 sequences are MNHNS and SASEGT. The CDR3 covers 13 residues.

This clone was counted a few times. This chain joins TRBV9 and TRBJ2-1; the match to TRBD2 covers 7 bases. The length of the CDR3 is 16 residues. Germline CDR1 SGDLS, CDR2 YYNGEE. With 0 bases clipped from V and 6 bases from J, the junction kept 9 bases outside the gene matches. CDR3 region: CASSVVRASGLNEQFF. In nucleotides, the CDR3 is TGTGCCAGCAGCGTAGTTAGGGCTAGCGGACTCAATGAGCAGTTCTTC.

The chain uses TRBV21-1 and TRBJ2-1; TRBD2, the table's D call, was not compared with the DNA. TRBV21-1 counts as a pseudogene. The CDR3 has 21 residues. The CDR3 nucleotides read TGTGCCAGCAGCAAAAACCCCAAACTAGCGGGGGGACCATCTTCTGACAATGAGCAGTTCTTC. Its translation: CASSKNPKLAGGPSSDNEQFF.

The V gene is TRBV6-6, the J gene TRBJ2-5; possibly TRBD2 for D (5 bases). The CDR3 totals 14 residues. Trimming shortened V by 0 bases and J by 4 bases, and 9 bases separated the two germline ends. Germline V gene sequence: CDR1 MNHNY, CDR2 SVGAGI (reference sequence). The CDR3 coding sequence is TGTGCCAGCAGTTACTCGACGGACTCAGAGACCCAGTACTTC. Protein sequence: CASSYSTDSETQYF.

This chain connects TRBV5-6 to TRBJ1-3, with D hard to call. The CDR3 is made up of 14 amino acids. Between the trimmed V and J ends, which lost 4 bases and 4 bases, there was a span of 12 bases. CDR1 is SGHDT and CDR2 is YYEEEE in the germline V gene. The CDR3, as DNA: TGTGCCAGCAGCCCCTTCAGCCTCGGAAACACCATATATTTT. Amino acids: CASSPFSLGNTIYF.

CDR3 sequence reads: CASSRRGQSSYEQYF. CDR3 DNA: TGTGCCAGCAGTCGCCGGGGACAGAGCTCCTACGAGCAGTACTTC. The chain combines TRBV2 with TRBJ2-7; TRBD1 aligns across 7 bases. In germline, CDR1 is SNHLY, CDR2 FYNNEI. V lost 5 bases to trimming and J lost 0 bases; unmatched junction nucleotides: 7. The CDR3 is 15 residues long. Filled out from reference TRBV2 and TRBJ2-7, the complete variable domain reads EPEVTQTPSHQVTQMGQEVILRCVPISNHLYFYWYRQILGQKVEFLVSFYNNEISEKSEIFDDQFSVERPDGSNFTLKIRSTKLEDSAMYFCASSRRGQSSYEQYFGPGTRLTVT.

The V gene is TRBV5-5, the J gene TRBJ1-4; D remains ambiguous. V was clipped by 2 bases and J by 0 bases, with 5 bases between them. CDR1 and CDR2 from the germline V gene are SGHKS and YYEKEE (reference sequence). This CDR3 has 14 residues. Here the CDR3 DNA reads TGTGCCAGCAGCTTCACCGCAACTAATGAAAAACTGTTTTTT. As protein: CASSFTATNEKLFF.

The chain carries TRBV13 and TRBJ2-5; 8 nucleotides agree with TRBD1. CDR1 PRHDT and CDR2 FYEKMQ come from the germline V gene (reference sequence). The CDR3 contains 15 residues. J gave up 2 bases and V 5 bases, and 7 bases lay outside the gene matches. The CDR3 reads CASSAGQGPQETQYF. CDR3 DNA sequence: TGTGCCAGCAGCGCCGGACAGGGACCTCAAGAGACCCAGTACTTC.

The chain uses TRBV2 and TRBJ1-5, with 9 bases that match TRBD1. CDR1 is SNHLY and CDR2 is FYNNEI in the germline V gene. The CDR3 is made up of 14 amino acids. The J segment lost 7 bases and the V segment lost 6 bases, leaving 7 bases of the junction unmatched. CDR3 nucleotides: TGTGCCAGCAGACCGGGACAGGGTGGGCAGCCCCAGCATTTT. Encoded protein: CASRPGQGGQPQHF.

This clone came up once. V and J are TRBV2 and TRBJ2-3, with 11 bases identical to TRBD2. With V trimmed by 5 bases and J by 3 bases, 7 bases remained unmatched. CDR1 and CDR2 (germline): SNHLY, FYNNEI. This CDR3 is 16 amino acids long. The CDR3, as DNA: TGTGCCAGCAGTCAGACTAGCGGGGCCCGTACAGATACGCAGTATTTT. It encodes CASSQTSGARTDTQYF.

This clone was found once. The chain recombines TRBV24-1 with TRBJ2-2; 10 bases map to TRBD2. Trimming at V came to 4 bases and at J to 7 bases, leaving 8 bases not matched to a gene. There are 16 residues in the CDR3. Germline CDR1 reads KGHDR; CDR2 reads SFDVKD. The CDR3 region has the DNA TGTGCCACCAGTGAAACGACTAGCGGGCTATTCGGGGAGCTGTTTTTT. Translation gives CATSETTSGLFGELFF.

The chain couples TRBV5-6 to TRBJ2-2; D ambiguous. Germline CDR1 is SGHDT and CDR2 is YYEEEE. CDR3 length: 14 amino acids. V dropped 4 bases and J dropped 6 bases, with 13 bases sitting between them. CDR3 sequence reads: CASSNSPAPGELFF. The CDR3 nucleotides are TGTGCCAGCAGCAATTCGCCGGCCCCCGGGGAGCTGTTTTTT.

The chain uses TRBV5-4 and TRBJ1-1, with 8 bases lining up with TRBD1. Losses at the gene ends were 4 bases for V and 1 base for J; bases not matched to a gene: 3. The CDR3 contains 14 residues. Germline V lookup: CDR1 SGHNT, CDR2 YYREEE (reference sequence). The CDR3 loop reads CASSRDRGNTEAFF. The CDR3 DNA sequence: TGTGCCAGCAGCCGTGACAGGGGGAACACTGAAGCTTTCTTT.

The V call is TRBV4-1, the J call TRBJ1-2, with TRBD1 matching 7 bases. The V and J ends lost 2 bases and 4 bases, in that order; junction bases with no gene match: 10. Germline lookup yields CDR1 MGHRA and CDR2 YSYEKL. This CDR3 spans 16 amino acids. CDR3 sequence: CASSQQRQGWGYGYTF. The DNA for the CDR3 is TGCGCCAGCAGCCAACAACGACAGGGTTGGGGCTATGGCTACACCTTC.

The chain uses TRBV6-2 or TRBV6-3 and TRBJ2-7; a weak D match, TRBD2 (6 bases). The length of the CDR3 is 14 residues. Between the trimmed V and J ends, which lost 4 bases and 1 base, there was a span of 11 bases. CDR1 is MNHEY, CDR2 SVGEGT, per germline. The CDR3 sequence is CASSSRDFSYEQYF. The CDR3 DNA is TGTGCCAGCAGTTCCCGGGACTTTTCCTACGAGCAGTACTTC.

The chain employs TRBV6-5 and TRBJ2-7, with 11 bases aligning to TRBD1. CDR1 is MNHEY and CDR2 is SVGAGI in the germline V gene. This CDR3 region has 14 residues. The ends lost 5 bases at V and 2 bases at J; junction bases unmatched: 2. The CDR3 sequence is CASSKGQGAYEQYF. CDR3 nucleotides: TGTGCCAGCAGTAAGGGACAGGGGGCCTACGAGCAGTACTTC.

This rearrangement joins TRBV6-5 to TRBJ1-6; D is unclear. V was trimmed by 5 bases and J by 12 bases, leaving 11 bases between them. The germline V gene encodes CDR1 MNHEY and CDR2 SVGAGI. CDR3 length equals 12 residues. For the CDR3, the DNA is TGTGCCAGCAGTCCCTCAACCGGACCCCTCCACTTT. Translated: CASSPSTGPLHF.

In its sample, this clone was seen a few times. The chain is built from TRBV7-2 and TRBJ1-1; 7 nucleotides align to TRBD1. The CDR3 length is 14 residues. In germline, CDR1 is SGHTA, CDR2 FQGNSA. The V and J ends lost 6 bases and 3 bases, in that order; junction bases with no gene match: 7. The CDR3 is CASRRGGLDTEAFF. CDR3 nucleotide sequence: TGTGCCAGCAGGCGAGGGGGCTTGGACACTGAAGCTTTCTTT. The full variable domain, completed using reference TRBV7-2 and TRBJ1-1, is GAGVSQSPSNKVTEKGKDVELRCDPISGHTALYWYRQSLGQGLEFLIYFQGNSAPDKSGLPSDRFSAERTGGSVSTLTIQRTQQEDSAVYLCASRRGGLDTEAFFGQGTRLTVV.

The chain couples TRBV30 to TRBJ1-6; D unresolved. This CDR3 region has 13 residues. The V end lost 5 bases, the J end lost 6 bases, and 11 bases lay between the germline ends. Germline CDR1 GTSNPN, CDR2 SVGIG (reference sequence). As DNA, the CDR3 is TGTGCCTGGGTTCGGACGGTTAATTCACCCCTCCACTTT. This translates into CAWVRTVNSPLHF.

The rearrangement uses TRBV2 and TRBJ1-6; perhaps TRBD1 as D (5 bases). CDR3 length: 16 amino acids. From germline, CDR1 is SNHLY and CDR2 FYNNEI. With 8 bases removed from V and 6 bases from J, the gap between germline ends came to 20 bases. CDR3: CASLITGGNGNSPLHF. The CDR3 DNA is TGTGCCAGCCTAATCACCGGGGGGAATGGTAATTCACCCCTCCACTTT.

The chain uses TRBV7-9 and TRBJ1-1; the D is unclear. CDR3 length: 12 residues. Germline V CDR1 and CDR2: SEHNR, FQNEAQ (reference sequence). With 3 bases removed from V and 1 base from J, the gap between germline ends came to 3 bases. CDR3: CASSFENTEAFF. The CDR3 DNA is TGTGCCAGCAGCTTTGAGAACACTGAAGCTTTCTTT. The whole variable domain, filled in from reference TRBV7-9 and TRBJ1-1, reads DTGVSQNPRHKITKRGQNVTFRCDPISEHNRLYWYRQTLGQGPEFLTYFQNEAQLEKSRLLSDRFSAERPKGSFSTLEIQRTEQGDSAMYLCASSFENTEAFFGQGTRLTVV.

The V call is TRBV12-3 or TRBV12-4, the J call TRBJ2-7; a weak D match, TRBD1 (5 bases). V shed 3 bases and J shed 3 bases, with 9 bases lying between them. The CDR3 totals 13 residues. CDR3 in amino acids: CASSFSDSYEQYF. The CDR3 DNA sequence: TGTGCCAGCAGTTTTTCTGACAGCTACGAGCAGTACTTC.

The chain joins TRBV6-4 to TRBJ1-6; 10 bases fit TRBD1. The CDR3 has 14 amino acids. Germline CDR1 and CDR2: MRHNA and SNTAGT. The J segment lost 7 bases and the V segment lost 4 bases, leaving 1 base of the junction unmatched. CDR3 amino acids: CASSATGGNSPLHF. The CDR3 DNA follows: TGTGCCAGCAGTGCGACAGGGGGCAATTCACCCCTCCACTTT.

This clone showed up just a few times. At the DNA level, this CDR3 is encoded by other sequences in the same sample as well. This sequence joins TRBV10-3 and TRBJ1-2; D gene uncertain. The CDR3 contains 14 residues. The V end lost 0 bases, the J end lost 2 bases, and 7 bases lay between the germline ends. Germline-derived CDR1 and CDR2 are ENHRY and SYGVKD. CDR3 sequence (DNA): TGTGCCATCAGTGAGTCGGGGTCGAACTATGGCTACACCTTC. Translated: CAISESGSNYGYTF.

The rearrangement links TRBV5-1 to TRBJ1-6, with 7 bases lining up with TRBD1. This CDR3 has 15 residues. The germline CDR1 and CDR2 sequences are SGHRS and YFSETQ. V was pared by 4 bases and J by 3 bases, with 4 bases of the junction left unmatched. The CDR3, as DNA: TGCGCCAGCAGCACCCGGGACAGCTATAATTCACCCCTCCACTTT. Protein sequence: CASSTRDSYNSPLHF.

This chain connects TRBV29-1 to TRBJ2-7; tentative D call: TRBD2 (6 bases). Per germline, CDR1 SQVTM and CDR2 ANQGSEA. The CDR3 contains 12 residues. Deletions cut 4 bases from V and 2 bases from J, with 9 bases between. The CDR3 DNA sequence: TGCAGCGTTGGGGGGGATGCCTACGAGCAGTACTTC. Amino acids: CSVGGDAYEQYF.

The gene calls are TRBV27 and TRBJ2-7; 7 nucleotides align to TRBD2. The CDR3 spans 18 residues. CDR1 is MNHEY, CDR2 SMNVEV, per germline (reference sequence). Unmatched junction bases numbered 15, after V lost 2 bases and J lost 2 bases. This CDR3 is CASSLKRGGFRSAYEQYF. The CDR3 coding sequence is TGTGCCAGCAGTTTAAAGCGCGGGGGATTCAGGAGTGCCTACGAGCAGTACTTC.